This T cell receptor (beta chain) was captured in a study of T cell responses to AZD1222 COVID-19 vaccine. Second-dose intervals near 4 or 12 weeks were combined. General study results and limits: Repertoire samples came only from after the peak T cell response. Baseline serostatus was positive in only a handful of AZD1222 recipients. CD4 TCRs linked to vaccination spanned spike, dominating at 160-218 and 743-854.

The CDR3 has 12 residues. Germline CDR1 MNHEY, CDR2 SVGAGI. Between the trimmed V and J ends, which lost 6 bases and 8 bases, there was a span of 13 bases. A word on this clone: Its antigen remains unknown.

Repertoires were generated with immunoSEQ multiplex PCR, while TCRdb's copy carries only in-frame clones and drops some. This sample has 250,000 to 300,000 clones, with almost 95% found just once. The sequenced sample was peripheral blood, obtained 28 days after the second AZD1222 dose. The TCR comes from an adult who received the AZD1222 COVID-19 vaccine. This chain joins TRBV6-5 and TRBJ1-1; D gene ambiguous. CDR3 amino acids: CASRNPAGEAFF. Written as DNA, the CDR3 is TGTGCCAGCAGAAACCCAGCCGGCGAAGCTTTCTTT.